This T cell receptor beta chain was captured in a study of OX40 agonist ivuxolimab in advanced cancers. V shed 3 bases and J 3 bases; nucleotides not matched to a gene: 15. CDR1 is LNHDA and CDR2 is SQIVND in the germline V gene (reference sequence). The CDR3 has 19 residues. Data came from immunoSEQ multiplex PCR; TCRdb stores just in-frame clones and leaves some out. The sample records fewer than 35,000 clones, roughly nine tenths being singletons. This clone was detected only once. The clonotype was recovered from an adult with an advanced solid tumor such as melanoma, head and neck, liver or kidney cancer. The chain combines TRBV19 with TRBJ1-5; 9 bases fit TRBD1. Sequenced here: CD4+ or CD8+ T cells sorted from blood, sampled in a trial of the OX40 agonist ivuxolimab. The CDR3 loop reads CASSIRGTGKSFSNQPQHF. The CDR3 bases are TGTGCCAGTAGTATCAGGGGGACAGGGAAGAGTTTCTCCAATCAGCCCCAGCATTTT. Full variable domain (remainder filled in from reference TRBV19 and TRBJ1-5): DGGITQSPKYLFRKEGQNVTLSCEQNLNHDAMYWYRQDPGQGLRLIYYSQIVNDFQKGDIAEGYSVSREKKESFPLTVTSAQKNPTAFYLCASSIRGTGKSFSNQPQHFGDGTRLSIL.